Listed here are 13 T cell receptor beta chains from one sample, sequenced in a study of early T cells in non-severe SARS-CoV-2 infection. TCRdb re-derived calls from the 5' RACE reads in MiXCR, one entry per CDR3 protein. Among about 110,000 distinct CDR3 sequences listed, 10% to 15% were seen once. The starting material was whole blood, obtained at baseline. Every receptor here comes from an adult who was a healthcare worker with PCR-confirmed SARS-CoV-2 infection or an uninfected control (not recorded which).

The CDR3 sequence: CASSQQGLSNQPQHF. The CDR3 coding sequence is TGTGCCAGCAGTCAACAGGGGTTAAGCAATCAGCCCCAGCATTTT. The chain recombines TRBV2 with TRBJ1-5; 7 bases line up with TRBD1. Germline CDR1 reads SNHLY; CDR2 reads FYNNEI. This CDR3 is built from 15 residues. J was trimmed by 1 base and V by 5 bases; bases with no gene match: 5.

This clonotype was found many times. The rearrangement joins TRBV7-9 to TRBJ2-1, with 13 bases matching TRBD2. J was trimmed by 8 bases and V by 4 bases; bases with no gene match: 5. This CDR3 contains 15 residues. Germline lookup yields CDR1 SEHNR and CDR2 FQNEAQ (reference sequence). This CDR3 is CASSSLAGGPDEQFF. In DNA, the CDR3 is TGTGCCAGCAGCTCACTAGCGGGGGGGCCGGATGAGCAGTTCTTC.

The chain uses TRBV3-1 and TRBJ1-4; the match to TRBD1 covers 10 bases. Germline CDR1 is LGHDT and CDR2 is YNNKEL (reference sequence). CDR3 size: 17 residues. J was trimmed by 2 bases and V by 1 base; bases with no gene match: 4. The CDR3 DNA is TGTGCCAGCAGCCAAGGACAGGGGGCGCGGACTAATGAAAAACTGTTTTTT. This codes for CASSQGQGARTNEKLFF.

At least ten counts were recorded for this clonotype. The rearrangement joins TRBV20-1 to TRBJ1-3, with D possibly TRBD1 on 6 matching bases. V lost 0 bases and J lost 0, with 21 bases in between. The CDR3 is made up of 19 amino acids. Germline V gene lookup returns CDR1 DFQATT and CDR2 SNEGSKA (reference sequence). The DNA for the CDR3 is TGCAGTGCTAGAGATTTTACAGGGAGGTTGAAGGGCTCTGGAAACACCATATATTTT. Translating gives CSARDFTGRLKGSGNTIYF.

This clonotype was counted a few times. The CDR3 loop is CASSQDLQVETQYF. CDR3 DNA sequence: TGCGCCAGCAGCCAAGATCTACAGGTAGAGACCCAGTACTTC. This chain links TRBV4-1 with TRBJ2-5, with D tentatively TRBD1 (5 bases). Germline V lookup: CDR1 MGHRA, CDR2 YSYEKL. The CDR3 length is 14 residues. Trimming left V 0 bases short and J 4 bases short, with 9 bases between.

This clonotype was seen a handful of times. Here the CDR3 DNA reads TGCAGCGTTGTGTGCGGTGGAAGGAACTATGGCTACACCTTC. It encodes CSVVCGGRNYGYTF. The chain uses TRBV29-1 and TRBJ1-2; D call uncertain. V lost 4 bases, J lost 2 bases, and 14 bases lay in between. This CDR3 is built from 14 residues. Germline loops: CDR1 SQVTM, CDR2 ANQGSEA. The variable domain in full, completed from reference TRBV29-1 and TRBJ1-2, reads SAVISQKPSRDICQRGTSLTIQCQVDSQVTMMFWYRQQPGQSLTLIATANQGSEATYESGFVIDKFPISRPNLTFSTLTVSNMSPEDSSIYLCSVVCGGRNYGYTFGSGTRLTVV.

The chain has TRBV28 and TRBJ2-1; D is uncertain. Trimming took 1 base from V and 3 from J, leaving 10 bases between them. This CDR3 spans 15 amino acids. Per germline, CDR1 MDHEN and CDR2 SYDVKM. The CDR3 nucleotides are TGTGCCAGCAGTTTATCGGGTCGCCGCTACAATGAGCAGTTCTTC. Translated: CASSLSGRRYNEQFF. Together with reference TRBV28 and TRBJ2-1, the CDR3 gives the full variable domain: DVKVTQSSRYLVKRTGEKVFLECVQDMDHENMFWYRQDPGLGLRLIYFSYDVKMKEKGDIPEGYSVSREKKERFSLILESASTNQTSMYLCASSLSGRRYNEQFFGPGTRLTVL.

The rearrangement links TRBV30 to TRBJ1-3; D remains ambiguous. V lost 4 bases and J lost 0, with 10 bases in between. The CDR3 has 14 residues. The germline V gene has CDR1 GTSNPN and CDR2 SVGIG (reference sequence). DNA for the CDR3: TGTGCCTGGAAGAGCCACCTCTCTGGAAACACCATATATTTT. Its translation: CAWKSHLSGNTIYF.

This sequence joins TRBV27 and TRBJ1-4, with D possibly TRBD1 on 6 matching bases. The CDR3 loop spans 16 amino acids. The germline V gene has CDR1 MNHEY and CDR2 SMNVEV (reference sequence). The V end was cut by 6 bases, the J end by 6 bases, with 20 bases between. Written as DNA, the CDR3 is TGTGCCAGCAGACGGACATTAGGGGGGTTCGATGAAAAACTGTTTTTT. Its translation is CASRRTLGGFDEKLFF.

This clonotype has only a few counts. This sequence joins TRBV7-6 and TRBJ1-5; maybe TRBD1 (5 bases). V lost 1 base and J lost 3, with 7 bases in between. The germline V gene encodes CDR1 SGHVS and CDR2 FNYEAQ. CDR3 length: 14 residues. This CDR3 is CASSLGGPNQPQHF. CDR3 in DNA: TGTGCCAGCAGCTTAGGGGGCCCCAATCAGCCCCAGCATTTT. Based on the CDR3 plus reference TRBV7-6 and TRBJ1-5, the full variable domain is GAGVSQSPRYKVTKRGQDVALRCDPISGHVSLYWYRQALGQGPEFLTYFNYEAQQDKSGLPNDRFSAERPEGSISTLTIQRTEQRDSAMYRCASSLGGPNQPQHFGDGTRLSIL.

V gene TRBV11-3 combines with J gene TRBJ2-5; D not certain. Deletions cut 1 base from V and 5 bases from J, with 14 bases between. CDR1 and CDR2 (germline): SGHNT, YENEEA. The CDR3 is made up of 15 amino acids. The CDR3 loop reads CASSLGTQKVETQYF. CDR3 sequence (DNA): TGTGCCAGCAGCTTAGGAACTCAGAAGGTGGAGACCCAGTACTTC.

This clonotype turned up a few times. The chain has TRBV7-8 and TRBJ1-4; no reliable D call. Germline V lookup: CDR1 SGHVS, CDR2 FQNEAQ. V was cut by 1 base and J by 0 bases, with 15 bases left in between. There are 18 residues in the CDR3. Here the CDR3 reads CASSLGASEDATNEKLFF. The CDR3 bases are TGTGCCAGCAGCTTAGGGGCCTCCGAAGATGCAACTAATGAAAAACTGTTTTTT.

V is TRBV5-4 and J is TRBJ1-2, with a possible D match to TRBD1 (5 bases). V dropped 4 bases and J dropped 1 base, with 11 bases sitting between them. CDR1 and CDR2 (germline): SGHNT, YYREEE (reference sequence). The CDR3 covers 14 residues. CDR3: CASSPVRVNYGYTF. The CDR3 bases are TGTGCCAGCAGCCCCGTCAGGGTTAACTATGGCTACACCTTC.